This TCR beta chain was found in a study of shared clonotypes between healthy human individuals. General study results and limits: Clonotype sharing among the donors was expected to vary with sequencing depth. Having only a few donors restricted how much genetic and exposure-history diversity was captured.

The CDR3 has 13 residues. Trimming cost V 4 bases and J 5 bases, with 10 bases left between them. Per the germline V gene, CDR1 is WNHNN and CDR2 is SYGVQD (reference sequence). Using immunoSEQ multiplex PCR, the repertoire was profiled, and TCRdb retains in-frame clones only, with some absent. The sample yields around 2.5 million clones, 80% to 95% seen once. Each sample came from a Caucasian adult donor living in Nashville, Tennessee. For this clone: The target antigen is unknown.

Material: naive CD4+ T cells from PBMCs. The sample's subset: CD45RA+ positively selected. The sequence derives from a man in his late teens or twenties in good health. Some clones in this sample may be carry-over from other donors' samples. The chain has TRBV10-1 and TRBJ2-3; D is unresolved. The CDR3 coding sequence is TGCGCCAGCAGTGTGGCTAGTGGAGATACGCAGTATTTT. Amino acid sequence: CASSVASGDTQYF.